Listed below are T cell receptor beta chains from one sample, sequenced in a study of blood T cell repertoires in COVID-19. Produced via immunoSEQ multiplex PCR; TCRdb's table is partial and in-frame only. The sample lists 350,000 to 500,000 clones, 70% to 90% occurring once. The sequenced sample consisted of PBMCs or T cells enriched from blood (not recorded which). These receptor sequences come from a woman younger than 35 who had been exposed to COVID-19. CDR3s include the opening cysteine and the closing phenylalanine or tryptophan.

>18|TRBV4-2|TRBJ1-5
CASSQDSLDRGPSVAQHF
>14|TRBV7-9|TRBJ2-5
CASSWRDPQETQYF
>16|TRBV4-3|TRBJ2-7
CASSQDIGQGGGEQYF
>15|TRBV5-4|TRBJ2-3
CASSLVSGATDTQYF
>17|TRBV5-4|TRBJ2-3
CASSLALAGGPSDTQYF
>14|TRBV28|TRBJ1-1
CASSLSVWGAEAFF
>13|TRBV3-1/TRBV3-2|TRBJ2-2
CASSPTMTGELFF
>15|TRBV2|TRBJ2-5
CASSAGLAGQETQYF
>15|TRBV2|TRBJ2-5
CASSLRSGSQETQYF
>17|TRBV7-2|TRBJ2-1
CASSPPTGGVSANEQFF
>15|TRBV5-6|TRBJ2-7
CASSPLERTSYEQYF
>17|TRBV10-3|TRBJ2-2
CAISFPDRGTNTGELFF
>16|TRBV5-6|TRBJ2-7
CASSLEFGTSPSEQYF
>12|TRBV29-1|TRBJ1-6
CSDRGFYSPLHF
>13|TRBV4-3|TRBJ1-1
CASSQLQGTEAFF
>13|TRBV4-1|TRBJ1-2
CASSQVPAGSHTF
>12|TRBV27|TRBJ2-3
CASSPGGITQYF
>15|TRBV10-3|TRBJ2-7
CAISGGQGRTYEQYF
>15|TRBV25-1|TRBJ1-2
CASWDSGDSNYGYTF
>16|TRBV10-1|TRBJ2-1
CASSCGTSGLYNEQFF
>16|TRBV9|TRBJ2-1
CASSPRTKSSYNEQFF
>15|TRBV4-1|TRBJ1-1
CASSHHRGMNTEAFF
>15|TRBV11-3|TRBJ2-1
CASSLDRGPYNEQFF
>15|TRBV5-1|TRBJ2-2
CASNSIPGYTGELFF
>15|TRBV28|TRBJ2-7
CASSSPSVPPYEQYF
>18|TRBV7-2|TRBJ2-7
CASSLAWGGGTGTYEQYF
>15|TRBV6-5|TRBJ2-5
CASSYSGRGTETQYF
>13|TRBV7-3|TRBJ1-2
CASSYRDNRGYTF
>15|TRBV25-1|TRBJ1-4
CASSEAGATNEKLFF
>15|TRBV3-1/TRBV3-2|TRBJ1-2
CASSQDIMADNGYTF
>14|TRBV29-1|TRBJ1-3
CSVSGMSSGNTIYF
>14|TRBV3-1/TRBV3-2|TRBJ2-7
CASSQGTGKNEQYF
>14|TRBV19|TRBJ2-7
CASSGQIPPYEQYF
>18|TRBV9|TRBJ2-1
CASSVVAGLAGTYNEQFF
>16|TRBV18|TRBJ2-5
CASSPPWGTGKETQYF
>17|TRBV24-1|TRBJ2-7
CATSDLLGLAGHYEQYF
>14|TRBV29-1|TRBJ2-1
CSAGGAGAPNEQFF
>21|TRBV19|TRBJ2-5
CASSMSGSGLAGAGFRETQYF
>18|TRBV4-3|TRBJ2-3
CASSQELGGQGRRDTQYF
>14|TRBV6-5|TRBJ1-4
CASSTDRGNEKLFF
>11|TRBV3-1/TRBV3-2|TRBJ2-7
CASSHGLATYF